These 9 T cell receptor beta chains were sequenced from one sample in a study of cytomegalovirus exposure and HLA in healthy donors. The study ran its PCR with 60 Vbeta and 13 Jbeta primers. Sequenced by immunoSEQ multiplex PCR; TCRdb stores in-frame clones only, minus some. This sample has approximately 100,000 clones, with 75% to 80% found just once. The specimen was PBMCs. The receptors were gathered from a woman aged 40-49 years in good health and CMV-seropositive.

This clone was seen a handful of times. The junction shows a germline mismatch at one end, possibly a read error. The genes are TRBV4-1 and TRBJ1-2; TRBD1 agrees at 8 bases. The CDR3 loop spans 16 amino acids. Germline V gene lookup returns CDR1 MGHRA and CDR2 YSYEKL. CDR3 DNA: TGCGCCAGCAACCAAGAGGTAACAGGGGGGACCTATGGCTACACCTTC. Translated: CASNQEVTGGTYGYTF.

The CDR3 protein is CAISESGGRGRRTEAFF. For the CDR3, the DNA is TGTGCCATCAGTGAGTCGGGGGGTAGGGGCCGGAGGACTGAAGCTTTCTTT. The rearrangement uses TRBV10-3 and TRBJ1-1, with a weak D call TRBD1 (5 bases). The germline gives CDR1 ENHRY, CDR2 SYGVKD. The CDR3 is made up of 17 amino acids. V was clipped by 0 bases and J by 5 bases, with 19 bases between them.

The CDR3 region is CASSPGQLGQETQYF. The CDR3 coding sequence is TGTGCCAGTAGCCCCGGACAGCTGGGCCAAGAGACCCAGTACTTC. The chain carries TRBV19 and TRBJ2-5, with D possibly being TRBD1 (6 bases). The germline V and J ends were trimmed by 6 bases and 1 base, with 15 bases remaining between them. CDR1 is LNHDA, CDR2 SQIVND, per germline (reference sequence). The CDR3 runs to 15 residues.

With regard to this clone: Here the CDR3 omits its conserved ending phenylalanine or tryptophan, so a read error is the likely source. The rearrangement links TRBV4-2 to TRBJ1-6; TRBD1 agrees at 8 bases. The germline V gene has CDR1 LGHNA and CDR2 YNFKEQ. The CDR3 extends over 16 amino acids. V was pared by 0 bases and J by 10 bases, with 8 bases of the junction left unmatched. In DNA, the CDR3 is TGTGCCAGCAGCCAAGACGGACAGGGTGCGCGGTCACCCCTCCACCTT. It yields the protein CASSQDGQGARSPLHL.

The chain links TRBV5-1 to TRBJ1-5, with TRBD1 as a possible D gene (5 bases). The CDR3 totals 15 residues. Trimming removed 2 bases from V and 5 bases from J, with 14 bases in between. Germline V gene sequence: CDR1 SGHRS, CDR2 YFSETQ. This CDR3 is CASSFGGAEYQPQHF. The DNA for the CDR3 is TGCGCCAGCAGCTTTGGAGGGGCGGAATATCAGCCCCAGCATTTT.

The chain is built from TRBV9 and TRBJ1-1; no definite D call. Germline V gene lookup returns CDR1 SGDLS and CDR2 YYNGEE. The CDR3 spans 15 residues. The V and J ends lost 4 bases and 2 bases respectively, with 15 bases between them. DNA for the CDR3: TGTGCCAGCAGCCCGGCGGGAGTTATTAACACTGAAGCTTTCTTT. Amino acids: CASSPAGVINTEAFF. Based on the CDR3 plus reference TRBV9 and TRBJ1-1, the full variable domain is DSGVTQTPKHLITATGQRVTLRCSPRSGDLSVYWYQQSLDQGLQFLIQYYNGEERAKGNILERFSAQQFPDLHSELNLSSLELGDSALYFCASSPAGVINTEAFFGQGTRLTVV.

This clone has just one count. The V gene is TRBV18, the J gene TRBJ1-1, with D hard to call. This CDR3 comprises 13 residues. Trimming cost V 3 bases and J 8 bases, with 13 bases left between them. Germline-derived CDR1 and CDR2 are KGHSH and LQKENI. The CDR3: CASSPGRDLEAFF. DNA for the CDR3: TGTGCCAGCTCACCCGGGCGGGATCTAGAAGCTTTCTTT.

The chain recombines TRBV7-9 with TRBJ1-3; D unclear. Germline CDR1 SEHNR, CDR2 FQNEAQ (reference sequence). V lost 5 bases and J 4 bases, leaving 15 bases between the germline ends. This CDR3 spans 15 amino acids. CDR3 amino acids: CASSGSSGPGNTIYF. Written as DNA, the CDR3 is TGTGCCAGCAGCGGGAGTTCCGGGCCGGGAAACACCATATATTTT. Looking up the rest from reference TRBV7-9 and TRBJ1-3 gives the full variable domain: DTGVSQNPRHKITKRGQNVTFRCDPISEHNRLYWYRQTLGQGPEFLTYFQNEAQLEKSRLLSDRFSAERPKGSFSTLEIQRTEQGDSAMYLCASSGSSGPGNTIYFGEGSWLTVV.

V and J are TRBV5-1 and TRBJ1-2; D remains ambiguous. The CDR3 runs to 13 residues. Trimming removed 3 bases at V and 1 base at J, with 7 bases between. Germline CDR1 and CDR2: SGHRS and YFSETQ. Here the CDR3 DNA reads TGCGCCAGCAGCTATGACAATAACTATGGCTACACCTTC. Translating it yields CASSYDNNYGYTF.